The clone carrying this T cell receptor beta chain was detected once. The source of the sample is a study of T-cell memory formation after mild COVID-19. The CDR3 extends over 8 amino acids. Germline V gives CDR1 SEHNR, CDR2 FQNEAQ (reference sequence). TCRdb re-analysed the 5' RACE reads in MiXCR, keeping a single row per CDR3 protein. The sample gives some 440,000 distinct CDR3 sequences, 25% of which show up once; around 13% is in the top ten. This TCR was recovered from an adult woman who had mild COVID-19 (a few samples of this study predate the infection). Cell type and time point are not known. This chain uses TRBV7-9 with TRBJ2-1; unclear D gene. The sample taken for sequencing was PBMCs or a T cell subset sorted from them (not recorded which). The CDR3 bases are TGTTTGGTGAGTGAGCAGTTCTTC. Its protein product is CLVSEQFF. Complete variable domain (other parts from reference TRBV7-9 and TRBJ2-1): DTGVSQNPRHKITKRGQNVTFRCDPISEHNRLYWYRQTLGQGPEFLTYFQNEAQLEKSRLLSDRFSAERPKGSFSTLEIQRTEQGDSAMYLCLVSEQFFGPGTRLTVL.